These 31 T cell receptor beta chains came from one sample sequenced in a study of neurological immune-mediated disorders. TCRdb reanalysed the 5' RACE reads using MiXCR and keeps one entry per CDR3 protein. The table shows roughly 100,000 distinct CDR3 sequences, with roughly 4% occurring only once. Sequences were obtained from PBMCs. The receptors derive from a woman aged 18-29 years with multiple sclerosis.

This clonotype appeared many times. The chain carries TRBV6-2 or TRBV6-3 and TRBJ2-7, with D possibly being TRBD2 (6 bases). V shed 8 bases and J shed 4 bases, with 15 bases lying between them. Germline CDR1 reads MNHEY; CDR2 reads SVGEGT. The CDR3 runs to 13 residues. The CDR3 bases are TGTGCCAGCGACGCCGGAGGGCTATACGAGCAGTACTTC. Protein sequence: CASDAGGLYEQYF.

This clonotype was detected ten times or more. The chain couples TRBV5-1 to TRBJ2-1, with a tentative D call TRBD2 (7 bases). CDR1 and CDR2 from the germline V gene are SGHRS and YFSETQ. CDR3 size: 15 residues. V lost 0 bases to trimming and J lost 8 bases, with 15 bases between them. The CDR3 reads CASSLVGTGGDEQFF. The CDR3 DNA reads TGCGCCAGCAGCTTGGTGGGGACGGGGGGCGATGAGCAGTTCTTC.

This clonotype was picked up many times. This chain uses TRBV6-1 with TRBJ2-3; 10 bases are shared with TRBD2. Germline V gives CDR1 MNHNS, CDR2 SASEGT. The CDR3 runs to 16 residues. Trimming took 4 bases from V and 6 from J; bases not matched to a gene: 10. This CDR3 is CASSVTASGSIDTQYF. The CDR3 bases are TGTGCCAGCAGTGTAACGGCTAGCGGGAGTATTGATACGCAGTATTTT.

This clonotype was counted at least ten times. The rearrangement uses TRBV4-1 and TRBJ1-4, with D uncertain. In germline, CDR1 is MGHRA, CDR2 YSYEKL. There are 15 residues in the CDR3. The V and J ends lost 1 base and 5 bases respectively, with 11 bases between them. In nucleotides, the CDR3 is TGCGCCAGCAGCCAAGGGGTACAGCGGAATGAAAAACTGTTTTTT. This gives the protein CASSQGVQRNEKLFF.

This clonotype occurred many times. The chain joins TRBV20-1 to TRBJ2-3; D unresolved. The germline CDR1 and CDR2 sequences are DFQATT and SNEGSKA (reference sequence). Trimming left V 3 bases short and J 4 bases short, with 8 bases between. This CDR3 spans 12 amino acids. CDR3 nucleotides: TGCAGTGCTAGGCCCGTGGCAGATACGCAGTATTTT. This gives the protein CSARPVADTQYF.

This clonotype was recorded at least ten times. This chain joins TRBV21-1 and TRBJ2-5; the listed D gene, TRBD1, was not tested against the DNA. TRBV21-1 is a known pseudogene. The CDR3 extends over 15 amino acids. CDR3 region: CASSASGTRAETQYF. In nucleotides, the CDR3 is TGTGCCAGCAGCGCCTCAGGGACGCGGGCCGAGACCCAGTACTTC.

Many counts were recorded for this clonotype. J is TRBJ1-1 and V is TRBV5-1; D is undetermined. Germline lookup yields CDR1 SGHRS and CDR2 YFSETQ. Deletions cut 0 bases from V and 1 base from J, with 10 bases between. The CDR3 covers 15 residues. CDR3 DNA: TGCGCCAGCAGCTTGGCCCAACCGGGGAACACTGAAGCTTTCTTT. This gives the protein CASSLAQPGNTEAFF.

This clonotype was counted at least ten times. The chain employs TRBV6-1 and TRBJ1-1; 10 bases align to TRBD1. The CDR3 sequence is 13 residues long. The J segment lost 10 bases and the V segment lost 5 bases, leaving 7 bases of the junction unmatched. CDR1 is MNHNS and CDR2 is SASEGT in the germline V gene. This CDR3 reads CASSKGQGDAAFF. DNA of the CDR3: TGTGCCAGCAGTAAAGGACAGGGGGATGCAGCTTTCTTT.

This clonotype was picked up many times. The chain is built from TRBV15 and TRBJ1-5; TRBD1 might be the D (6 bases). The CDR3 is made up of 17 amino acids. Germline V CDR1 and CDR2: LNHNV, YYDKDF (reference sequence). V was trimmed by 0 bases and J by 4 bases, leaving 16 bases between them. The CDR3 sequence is CATSRDRGRGLNQPQHF. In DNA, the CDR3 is TGTGCCACCAGCAGAGATCGGGGCAGGGGTTTAAATCAGCCCCAGCATTTT.

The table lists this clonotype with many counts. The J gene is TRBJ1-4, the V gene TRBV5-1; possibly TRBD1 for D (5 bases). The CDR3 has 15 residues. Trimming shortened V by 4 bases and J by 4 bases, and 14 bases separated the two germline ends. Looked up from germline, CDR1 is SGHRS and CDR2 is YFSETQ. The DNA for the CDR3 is TGCGCCAGCAGCGGGGACGAGACCATTAATGAAAAACTGTTTTTT. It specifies CASSGDETINEKLFF.

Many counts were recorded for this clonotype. DNA for the CDR3: TGTGCCAGCAGCCTAGAGGGGGGGACTGAAGCTTTCTTT. Its translation: CASSLEGGTEAFF. The chain couples TRBV7-9 to TRBJ1-1; possible D gene TRBD1, 6 bases. Trimming took 5 bases from V and 5 from J, leaving 12 bases between them. The V gene's germline CDR1 is SEHNR and CDR2 FQNEAQ (reference sequence). The CDR3 is 13 residues long.

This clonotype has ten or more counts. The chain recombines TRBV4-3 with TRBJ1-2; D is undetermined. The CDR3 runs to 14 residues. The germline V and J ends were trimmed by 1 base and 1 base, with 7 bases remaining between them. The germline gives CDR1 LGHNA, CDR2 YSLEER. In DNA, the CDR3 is TGCGCCAGCAGCCAAGTAAAGGGTAACTATGGCTACACCTTC. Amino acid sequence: CASSQVKGNYGYTF.

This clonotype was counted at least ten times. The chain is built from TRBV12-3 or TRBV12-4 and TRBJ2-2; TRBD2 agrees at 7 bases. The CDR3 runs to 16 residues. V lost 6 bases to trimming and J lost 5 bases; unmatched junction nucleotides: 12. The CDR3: CASRAWGGERTGELFF. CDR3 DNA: TGTGCCAGCAGAGCATGGGGGGGGGAAAGGACCGGGGAGCTGTTTTTT.

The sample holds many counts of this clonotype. In DNA form, the CDR3 reads TGTGCCAGCAGCTCCAGGGGGACTGAAGCTTTCTTT. Translated: CASSSRGTEAFF. The chain combines TRBV11-2 with TRBJ1-1; 7 bases map to TRBD1. The V gene's germline CDR1 is SGHAT and CDR2 FQNNGV. Trimming at V came to 4 bases and at J to 5 bases, leaving 1 base not matched to a gene. The CDR3 covers 12 residues.

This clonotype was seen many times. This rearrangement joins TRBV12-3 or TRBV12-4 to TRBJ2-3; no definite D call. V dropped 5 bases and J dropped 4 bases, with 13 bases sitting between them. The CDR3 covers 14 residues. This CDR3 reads CASSAEKGPDTQYF. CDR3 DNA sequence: TGTGCCAGCAGTGCTGAGAAGGGCCCAGATACGCAGTATTTT.

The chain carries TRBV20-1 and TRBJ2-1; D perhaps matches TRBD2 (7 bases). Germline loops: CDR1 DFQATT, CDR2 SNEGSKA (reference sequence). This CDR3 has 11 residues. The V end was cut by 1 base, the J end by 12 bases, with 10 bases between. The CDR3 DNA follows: TGCAGTGCTAGAGTGGGAGGGGGGCAGTTCTTC. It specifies CSARVGGGQFF.

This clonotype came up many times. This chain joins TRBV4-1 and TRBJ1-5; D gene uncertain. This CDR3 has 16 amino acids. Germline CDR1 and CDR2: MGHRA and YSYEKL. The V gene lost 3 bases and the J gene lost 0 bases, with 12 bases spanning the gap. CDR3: CASSQWVTDSNQPQHF. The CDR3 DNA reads TGCGCCAGCAGCCAGTGGGTGACTGATAGCAATCAGCCCCAGCATTTT.

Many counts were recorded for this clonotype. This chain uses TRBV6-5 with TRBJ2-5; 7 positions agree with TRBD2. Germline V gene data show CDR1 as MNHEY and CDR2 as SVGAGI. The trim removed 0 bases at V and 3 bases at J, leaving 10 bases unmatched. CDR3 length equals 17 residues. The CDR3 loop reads CASSYSGGTGSKETQYF. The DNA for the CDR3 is TGTGCCAGCAGTTACTCGGGGGGGACCGGTTCAAAAGAGACCCAGTACTTC.

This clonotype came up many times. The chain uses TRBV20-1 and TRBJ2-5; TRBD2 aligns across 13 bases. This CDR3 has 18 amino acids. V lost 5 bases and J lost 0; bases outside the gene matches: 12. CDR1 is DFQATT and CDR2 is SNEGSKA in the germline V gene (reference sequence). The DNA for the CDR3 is TGCAGTGCTCCTGACCTCAGACTAGCGGGGGGTAACCAAGAGACCCAGTACTTC. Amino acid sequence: CSAPDLRLAGGNQETQYF.

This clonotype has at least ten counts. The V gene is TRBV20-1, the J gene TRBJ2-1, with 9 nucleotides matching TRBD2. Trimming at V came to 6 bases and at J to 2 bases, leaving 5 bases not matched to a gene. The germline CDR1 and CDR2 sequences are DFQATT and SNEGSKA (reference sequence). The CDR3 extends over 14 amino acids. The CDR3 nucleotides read TGCAGTGCCCAAGCGGGGGGTCCCTACAATGAGCAGTTCTTC. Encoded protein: CSAQAGGPYNEQFF.

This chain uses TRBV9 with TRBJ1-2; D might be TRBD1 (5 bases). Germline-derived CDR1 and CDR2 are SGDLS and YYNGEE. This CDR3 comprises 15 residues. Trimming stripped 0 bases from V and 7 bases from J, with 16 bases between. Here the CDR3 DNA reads TGTGCCAGCAGCGTAGACTACCAAGGGGATGGTGGCTACACCTTC. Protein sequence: CASSVDYQGDGGYTF.

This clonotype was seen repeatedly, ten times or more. Written as DNA, the CDR3 is TGTGCCAGCAGGGTCCCAGGGGCCGGGGAGCTGTTTTTT. Translating it yields CASRVPGAGELFF. V usage is TRBV28 and J usage is TRBJ2-2; perhaps TRBD1 as D (6 bases). The CDR3 loop spans 13 amino acids. The ends were cut back, 6 bases at V and 6 bases at J, with 11 bases in the middle. Germline V lookup: CDR1 MDHEN, CDR2 SYDVKM.

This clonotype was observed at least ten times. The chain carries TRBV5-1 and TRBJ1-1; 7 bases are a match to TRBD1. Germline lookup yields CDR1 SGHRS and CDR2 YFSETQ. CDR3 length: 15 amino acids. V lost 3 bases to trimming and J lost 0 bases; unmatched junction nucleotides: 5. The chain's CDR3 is CASSSDRDLNTEAFF. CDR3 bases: TGCGCCAGCAGCTCCGACAGGGACTTGAACACTGAAGCTTTCTTT.

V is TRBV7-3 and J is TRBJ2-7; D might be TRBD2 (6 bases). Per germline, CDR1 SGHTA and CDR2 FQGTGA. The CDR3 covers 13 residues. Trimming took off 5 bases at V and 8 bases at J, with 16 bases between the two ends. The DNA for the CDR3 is TGTGCCAGCAGCGCTATGCATCGGGAGAAGCAGTACTTC. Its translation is CASSAMHREKQYF. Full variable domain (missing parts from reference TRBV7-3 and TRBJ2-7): GAGVSQTPSNKVTEKGKYVELRCDPISGHTALYWYRQSLGQGPEFLIYFQGTGAADDSGLPNDRFFAVRPEGSVSTLKIQRTERGDSAVYLCASSAMHREKQYFGPGTRLTVT.

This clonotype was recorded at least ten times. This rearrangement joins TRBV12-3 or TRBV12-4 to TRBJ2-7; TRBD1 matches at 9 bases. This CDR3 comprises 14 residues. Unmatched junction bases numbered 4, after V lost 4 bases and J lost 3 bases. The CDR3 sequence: CASSWTGDVYEQYF. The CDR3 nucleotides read TGTGCCAGCAGTTGGACAGGGGATGTCTACGAGCAGTACTTC.

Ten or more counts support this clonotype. CDR3 sequence (DNA): TGTGCCAGCAGTCGGACTAGCGGGGTCCATGAGCAGTTCTTC. It yields the protein CASSRTSGVHEQFF. The chain couples TRBV7-9 to TRBJ2-1; TRBD2 aligns across 12 bases. Germline V CDR1 and CDR2: SEHNR, FQNEAQ (reference sequence). The CDR3 consists of 14 residues. V was pared by 6 bases and J by 8 bases, with 5 bases of the junction left unmatched.

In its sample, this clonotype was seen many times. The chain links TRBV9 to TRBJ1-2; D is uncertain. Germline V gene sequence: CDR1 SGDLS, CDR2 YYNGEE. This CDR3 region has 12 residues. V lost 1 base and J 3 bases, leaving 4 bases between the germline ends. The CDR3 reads CASSVWDYGYTF. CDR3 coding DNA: TGTGCCAGCAGCGTATGGGACTATGGCTACACCTTC.

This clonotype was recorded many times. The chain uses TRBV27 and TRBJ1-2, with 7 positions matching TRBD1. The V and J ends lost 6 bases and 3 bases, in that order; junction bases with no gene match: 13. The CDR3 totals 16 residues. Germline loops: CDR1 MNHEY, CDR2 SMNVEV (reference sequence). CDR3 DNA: TGTGCCAGCAGGCCAGACAGGGCCCCCGGGGACTATGGCTACACCTTC. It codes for CASRPDRAPGDYGYTF.

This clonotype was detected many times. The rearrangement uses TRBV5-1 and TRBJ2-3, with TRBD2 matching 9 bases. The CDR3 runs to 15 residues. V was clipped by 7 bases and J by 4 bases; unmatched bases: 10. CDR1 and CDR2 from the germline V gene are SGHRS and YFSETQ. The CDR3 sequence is CASCARAGGADTQYF. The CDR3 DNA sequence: TGCGCCAGCTGTGCCCGGGCGGGAGGGGCAGATACGCAGTATTTT.

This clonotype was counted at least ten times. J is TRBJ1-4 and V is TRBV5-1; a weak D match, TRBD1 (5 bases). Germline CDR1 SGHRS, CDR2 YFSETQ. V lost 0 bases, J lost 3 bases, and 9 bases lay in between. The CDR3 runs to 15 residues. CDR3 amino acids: CASSLEQGPNEKLFF. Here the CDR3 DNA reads TGCGCCAGCAGCTTGGAGCAGGGTCCTAATGAAAAACTGTTTTTT.

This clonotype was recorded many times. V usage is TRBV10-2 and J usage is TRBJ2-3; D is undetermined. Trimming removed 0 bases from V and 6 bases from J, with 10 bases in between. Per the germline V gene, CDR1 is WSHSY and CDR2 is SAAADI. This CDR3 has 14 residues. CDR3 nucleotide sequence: TGCGCCAGCAGTGAGTCCATAGCAGTGGATACGCAGTATTTT. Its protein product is CASSESIAVDTQYF.